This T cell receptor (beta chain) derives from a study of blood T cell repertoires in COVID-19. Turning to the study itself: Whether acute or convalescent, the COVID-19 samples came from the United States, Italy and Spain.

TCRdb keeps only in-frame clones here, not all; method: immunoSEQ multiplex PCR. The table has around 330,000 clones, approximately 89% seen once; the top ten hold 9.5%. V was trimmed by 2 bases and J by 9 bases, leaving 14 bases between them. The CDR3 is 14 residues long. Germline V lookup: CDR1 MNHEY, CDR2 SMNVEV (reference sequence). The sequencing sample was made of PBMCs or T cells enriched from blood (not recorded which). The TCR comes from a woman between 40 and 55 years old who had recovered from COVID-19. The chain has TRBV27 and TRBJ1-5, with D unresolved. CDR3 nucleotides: TGTGCCAGCAGTTTAATGGCCCTCTCGTCGCCCCAGCATTTT. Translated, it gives CASSLMALSSPQHF.